Listed below are T cell receptor beta chains from one sample, sequenced in a study of T cells after yellow fever vaccination. TCRdb re-called the 5' RACE reads with MiXCR, one entry per CDR3 protein. The table lists hundreds of thousands of distinct CDR3 sequences, roughly 12% of them singletons, with 15% in the top ten. Sequenced material: PBMCs, taken on the day of the yellow fever booster vaccination. The source of these receptors is a man between 25 and 39 years old who received the YFV17D yellow fever vaccine. Both conserved end residues are part of each CDR3. The order of the fields is J gene, V gene, clone size, D gene, CDR3 DNA, CDR3 protein. D genes are given only for firm matches. Rows give clone size only sometimes, using once, few, many, or a class for an expanded clone.

TRBJ2-3	TRBV6-1	NA	TRBD1	TGTGCCAGCAGCTCCGGGGCCGACAGGGGCTCAGATACGCAGTATTTT	CASSSGADRGSDTQYF
TRBJ1-3	TRBV18	many	NA	TGTGCCAGCTCACCTGGGACATCTGGAAACACCATATATTTT	CASSPGTSGNTIYF
TRBJ1-5	TRBV29-1	NA	NA	TGCAGCGTTGAAGATAACGGCCAGCCCCAGCATTTT	CSVEDNGQPQHF
TRBJ2-7	TRBV6-1	NA	NA	TGTGCCAGCAGCCTCGGGGACATAAGGTACTACGAGCAGTACTTC	CASSLGDIRYYEQYF
TRBJ2-1	TRBV27	NA	TRBD2	TGTGCCAGCCAAACTAGCGCGGCGCACAATGAGCAGTTCTTC	CASQTSAAHNEQFF
TRBJ2-7	TRBV6-5	many	NA	TGTGCCAGCAGTTACTCATCGGGGGGCAGGAACGAGCAGTACTTC	CASSYSSGGRNEQYF
TRBJ2-1	TRBV29-1	NA	NA	TGCAGCGTTATCCCTCTTGAGGAGCAGTTCTTC	CSVIPLEEQFF
TRBJ2-1	TRBV14	NA	NA	TGTGCCAGCAGCCGGGGAGACAGATCCCGCGAGGGAGAGCAGTTCTTC	CASSRGDRSREGEQFF
TRBJ2-7	TRBV5-1	many	TRBD2	TGCGCCAGCAGCTCGGATAGCGGGAGAGTGTACGAGCAGTACTTC	CASSSDSGRVYEQYF
TRBJ2-2	TRBV20-1	NA	NA	TGCAGTGCTAGAACTAAGGGCAGGCTCGGGGAGCTGTTTTTT	CSARTKGRLGELFF
TRBJ2-1	TRBV4-3	many	TRBD2	TGCGCCAGCAGCCAAGATCTGAGTAGCGGGAGTTACAATGAGCAGTTCTTC	CASSQDLSSGSYNEQFF
TRBJ2-7	TRBV27	few	TRBD1	TGTGCCAGCAGTCCCCGATGGGACAGGGTAAACTACGAGCAGTACTTC	CASSPRWDRVNYEQYF
TRBJ2-7	TRBV12-3/TRBV12-4	many	TRBD1	TGTGCCAGCAGTTCACCGGGACAGCGTGACTTC	CASSSPGQRDF
TRBJ2-7	TRBV20-1	NA	TRBD1	TGCAGTGCTAGATCGACAGGGAACTACGAGCAGTACTTC	CSARSTGNYEQYF
TRBJ2-1	TRBV5-5	many	TRBD1	TGTGCCAGCAGACCCGGGACAGGGGCCCTCTCCTACAATGAGCAGTTCTTC	CASRPGTGALSYNEQFF
TRBJ1-2	TRBV5-6	few	TRBD1	TGTGCCAGCAGCGAAACAGACAGGGGAAATGGCTACACCTTC	CASSETDRGNGYTF
TRBJ2-7	TRBV24-1	few	TRBD1	TGTGCCACCAGTGATCCCGGACAGGGCCACTACGAGCAGTACTTC	CATSDPGQGHYEQYF
TRBJ1-1	TRBV12-3/TRBV12-4	few	NA	TGTGCCAGCAGTTTTATTTGGGGTCGGTTGAACACTGAAGCTTTCTTT	CASSFIWGRLNTEAFF
TRBJ2-1	TRBV4-2	NA	TRBD2	TGTGCCAGCAGCCAACAGGTGACTAGCGGTTCCAGCTCCTACAATGAGCAGTTCTTC	CASSQQVTSGSSSYNEQFF
TRBJ2-3	TRBV29-1	many	NA	TGCAGCGTTGAAGGGATCACTAGCACAGATACGCAGTATTTT	CSVEGITSTDTQYF
TRBJ2-1	TRBV7-8	many	TRBD2	TGTGCCAGCAGTCGTACTAGCGGCGAGCAGTTCTTC	CASSRTSGEQFF
TRBJ2-3	TRBV7-2	NA	TRBD1	TGTGCCAGCAGCTTTCAGGGGGTACGGCTGGGCACAGATACGCAGTATTTT	CASSFQGVRLGTDTQYF
TRBJ2-5	TRBV12-2	few	NA	TGTGCAAGTCCGGACTACCAAGAGACCCAGTACTTC	CASPDYQETQYF
TRBJ2-5	TRBV5-5	few	NA	TGTGCCAGCAGCTTGGCCTTTGCAGGGCCACAAGAGACCCAGTACTTC	CASSLAFAGPQETQYF
TRBJ2-3	TRBV12-3/TRBV12-4	NA	NA	TGTGCCAGCAGTAGACTCGATTTCCGCACAGATACGCAGTATTTT	CASSRLDFRTDTQYF
TRBJ2-3	TRBV11-2	NA	NA	TGTGCCAGCAGCTTTTTCGATAGCACAGATACGCAGTATTTT	CASSFFDSTDTQYF
TRBJ1-3	TRBV1	few	NA	TGCACCAGCAGCCAACCCTCGTCTGGAAACACCATATATTTT	CTSSQPSSGNTIYF
TRBJ2-7	TRBV4-3	few	TRBD2	TGCGCCAGCAGCCAAGGGGGGGGAGTAGAGCAGTACTTC	CASSQGGGVEQYF
TRBJ2-1	TRBV5-1	NA	NA	TGCGCCAGCAGCTTGGAGCCGGGTGAGCAGTTCTTC	CASSLEPGEQFF
TRBJ2-4	TRBV4-3	few	NA	TGCGCCAGCAGCCAAGAACTCCAAAACATTCAGTACTTC	CASSQELQNIQYF
TRBJ2-5	TRBV25-1	few	TRBD2	TGTGCCAGCAGCTTAGCGGGAGAGAAGACCCAGTACTTC	CASSLAGEKTQYF